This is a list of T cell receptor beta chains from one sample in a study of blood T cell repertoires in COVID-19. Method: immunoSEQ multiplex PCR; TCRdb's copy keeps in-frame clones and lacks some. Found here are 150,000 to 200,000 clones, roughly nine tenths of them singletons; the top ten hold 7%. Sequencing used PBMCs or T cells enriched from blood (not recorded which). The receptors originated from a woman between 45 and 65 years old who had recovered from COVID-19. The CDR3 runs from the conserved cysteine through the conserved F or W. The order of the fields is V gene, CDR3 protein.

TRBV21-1	CASRLLRLAGGKLFF
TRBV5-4	CASSRMGGFGPSGANVLTF
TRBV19	CASRLAGGGEQFF
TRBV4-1	CASSPRTSGRSYFGGSYEQYF
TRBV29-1	CSADGLYNEQFF
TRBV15	CATSSRPTGAGTNEKLFF
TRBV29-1	CSVEEGGREKLFF
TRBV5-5	CASSFIGGPQHF
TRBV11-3	CASSPRHIYNEQFF
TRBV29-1	CSVEDQSFQEETQYF
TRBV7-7	CASSFGLAGLGETQYF
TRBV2	CASNLEREASSYNEQFF
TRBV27	CASSSPATGSNSPLHF
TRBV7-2	CASSLDSSGGTDTQYF
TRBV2	CASGRTGPTNEKLFF
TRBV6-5	CASSYRTGRDTQYF
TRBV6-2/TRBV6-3	CASSTPTAAPSQYF
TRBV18	CASSVGLAGGNEQFF
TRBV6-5	CASRKTGTNEKLFF
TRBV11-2	CASSKTPGGQETQYF
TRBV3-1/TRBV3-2	CASSLTFGDIEQYF
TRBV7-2	CASSLRLAGGIDTQYF
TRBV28	CASSLGHSSFGYTF
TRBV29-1	CSVEGTSGQYNEQFF
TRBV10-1	CASSEGLAEFYEQYF
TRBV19	CASSMFRGGVNNEQFF
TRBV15	CATSREGLSSYNEQFF
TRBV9	CASSAGTGGEKLFF
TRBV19	CASKKSSGTYEQYF
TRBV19	CASNPKSSGDGGNQPQHF
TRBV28	CASRRAPNQPQHF
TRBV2	CASSPPTGHLTEAFF
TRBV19	CASSIRSGTGDEQFF
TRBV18	CASSPRHIGTSFAFSGANVLTF
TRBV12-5	CASGYPRAGSYEQYF
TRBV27	CASSLLGENYGYTF
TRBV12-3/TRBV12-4	CASSGASSYEQYF
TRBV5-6	CASSWSSYNEQFF
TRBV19	CASKKARDRGLSDTQYF
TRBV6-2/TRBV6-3	CASSKQGWNEQFF
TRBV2	CASSERSGIGNEQFF
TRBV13	CASSRRDRGRLTRYSPLHF
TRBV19	CASSGQESSGNTIYF
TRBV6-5	CASSYSARGDLNGYTF
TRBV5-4	CASSEGQANSPLHF
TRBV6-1	CASSDRRQGSNQPQHF
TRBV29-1	CSARTGGSEAFF
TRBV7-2	CASSPRQRVSGNTIYF
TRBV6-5	CASSYSSTGREQYF
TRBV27	CASSREGYNSPLHF
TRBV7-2	CASSPRGTSTYNEQFF
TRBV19	CASKVTSGSYEQYF